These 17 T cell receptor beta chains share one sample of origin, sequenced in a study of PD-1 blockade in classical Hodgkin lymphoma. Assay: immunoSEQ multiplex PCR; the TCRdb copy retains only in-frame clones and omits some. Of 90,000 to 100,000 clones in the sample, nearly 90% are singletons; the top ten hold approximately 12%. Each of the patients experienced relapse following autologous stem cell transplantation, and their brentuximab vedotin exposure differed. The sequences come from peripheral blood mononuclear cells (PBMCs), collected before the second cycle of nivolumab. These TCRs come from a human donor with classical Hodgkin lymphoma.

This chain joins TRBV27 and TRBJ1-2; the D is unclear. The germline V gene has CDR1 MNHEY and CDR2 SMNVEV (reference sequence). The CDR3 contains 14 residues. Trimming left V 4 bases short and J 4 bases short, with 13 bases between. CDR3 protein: CASSSPSGSYGYTF. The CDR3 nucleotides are TGTGCCAGCAGTTCCCCATCCGGTAGCTATGGCTACACCTTC.

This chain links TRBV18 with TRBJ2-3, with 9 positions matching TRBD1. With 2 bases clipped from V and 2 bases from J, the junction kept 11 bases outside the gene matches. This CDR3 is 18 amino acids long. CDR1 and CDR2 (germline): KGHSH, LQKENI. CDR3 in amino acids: CASSPITGGEGATDTQYF. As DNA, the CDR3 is TGTGCCAGCTCACCAATTACAGGGGGCGAGGGGGCCACAGATACGCAGTATTTT.

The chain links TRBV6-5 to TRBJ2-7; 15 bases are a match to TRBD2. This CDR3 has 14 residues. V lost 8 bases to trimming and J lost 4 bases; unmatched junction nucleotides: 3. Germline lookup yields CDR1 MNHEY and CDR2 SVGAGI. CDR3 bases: TGTGCCAGCGGACTAGCGGGGGGGCGATACGAGCAGTACTTC. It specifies CASGLAGGRYEQYF.

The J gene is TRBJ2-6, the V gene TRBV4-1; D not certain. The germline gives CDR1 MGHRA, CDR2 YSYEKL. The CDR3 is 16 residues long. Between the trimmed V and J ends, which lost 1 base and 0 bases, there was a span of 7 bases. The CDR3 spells CASSQGWNSGANVLTF. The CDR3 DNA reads TGCGCCAGCAGCCAAGGCTGGAACTCTGGGGCCAACGTCCTGACTTTC.

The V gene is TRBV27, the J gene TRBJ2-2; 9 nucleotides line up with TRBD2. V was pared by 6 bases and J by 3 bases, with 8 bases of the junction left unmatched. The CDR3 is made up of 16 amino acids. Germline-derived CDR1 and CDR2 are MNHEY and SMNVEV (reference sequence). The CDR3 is CASRTSGSRDTGELFF. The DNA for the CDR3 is TGTGCCAGCAGGACTAGCGGCTCAAGGGACACCGGGGAGCTGTTTTTT.

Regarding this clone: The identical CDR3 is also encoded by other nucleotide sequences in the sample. DNA of the CDR3: TGTGCCAGTAGCCGGACAGGGGGCTACGAGCAGTACTTC. It codes for CASSRTGGYEQYF. The chain joins TRBV19 to TRBJ2-7; TRBD1 agrees at 10 bases. This CDR3 has 13 residues. The V segment lost 6 bases and the J segment 3 bases; nucleotides outside the gene matches: 2. Germline V gives CDR1 LNHDA, CDR2 SQIVND (reference sequence). The variable domain in full, completed from reference TRBV19 and TRBJ2-7, reads DGGITQSPKYLFRKEGQNVTLSCEQNLNHDAMYWYRQDPGQGLRLIYYSQIVNDFQKGDIAEGYSVSREKKESFPLTVTSAQKNPTAFYLCASSRTGGYEQYFGPGTRLTVT.

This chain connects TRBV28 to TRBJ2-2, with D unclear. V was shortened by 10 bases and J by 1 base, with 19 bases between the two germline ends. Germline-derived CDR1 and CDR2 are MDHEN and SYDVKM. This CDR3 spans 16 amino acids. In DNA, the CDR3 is TGTGCCATTTCACCCATGGCACTGCTGAACACCGGGGAGCTGTTTTTT. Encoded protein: CAISPMALLNTGELFF.

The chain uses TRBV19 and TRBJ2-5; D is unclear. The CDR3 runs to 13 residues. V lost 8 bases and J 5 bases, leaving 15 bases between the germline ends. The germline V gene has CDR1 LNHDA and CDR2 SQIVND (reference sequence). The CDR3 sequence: CASARMWMETQYF. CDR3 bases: TGTGCCAGTGCCCGTATGTGGATGGAGACCCAGTACTTC. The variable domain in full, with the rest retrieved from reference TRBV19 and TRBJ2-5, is DGGITQSPKYLFRKEGQNVTLSCEQNLNHDAMYWYRQDPGQGLRLIYYSQIVNDFQKGDIAEGYSVSREKKESFPLTVTSAQKNPTAFYLCASARMWMETQYFGPGTRLLVL.

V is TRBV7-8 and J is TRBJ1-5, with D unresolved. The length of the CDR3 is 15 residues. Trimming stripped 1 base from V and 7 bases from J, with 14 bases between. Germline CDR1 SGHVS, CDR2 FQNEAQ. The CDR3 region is CASSLGGRSKQPQHF. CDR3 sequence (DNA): TGTGCCAGCAGCTTAGGCGGCAGGTCCAAACAGCCCCAGCATTTT.

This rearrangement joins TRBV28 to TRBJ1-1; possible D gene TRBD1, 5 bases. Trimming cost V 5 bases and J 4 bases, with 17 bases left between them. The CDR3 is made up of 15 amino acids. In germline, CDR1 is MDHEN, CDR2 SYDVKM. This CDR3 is CASSLPRGSSTEAFF. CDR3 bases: TGTGCCAGCAGTCTTCCCCGGGGGTCCAGCACTGAAGCTTTCTTT.

DNA of the CDR3: TGTGCCAGCAACCCGGAAGTTTGGGGGGCGTCCTACGAGCAGTACTTC. Translation: CASNPEVWGASYEQYF. V and J are TRBV28 and TRBJ2-7; the D gene could be TRBD1 or TRBD2 (6 bases each). The CDR3 is made up of 16 amino acids. Germline V gene sequence: CDR1 MDHEN, CDR2 SYDVKM. The V gene lost 7 bases and the J gene lost 1 base, with 20 bases spanning the gap.

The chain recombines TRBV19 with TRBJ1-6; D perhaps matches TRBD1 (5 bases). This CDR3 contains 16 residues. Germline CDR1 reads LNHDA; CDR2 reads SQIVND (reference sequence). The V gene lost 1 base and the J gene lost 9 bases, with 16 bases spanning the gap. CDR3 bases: TGTGCCAGTAGTATAGGTGCGGGGACGTGGAGTTCACCCCTCCACTTT. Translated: CASSIGAGTWSSPLHF.

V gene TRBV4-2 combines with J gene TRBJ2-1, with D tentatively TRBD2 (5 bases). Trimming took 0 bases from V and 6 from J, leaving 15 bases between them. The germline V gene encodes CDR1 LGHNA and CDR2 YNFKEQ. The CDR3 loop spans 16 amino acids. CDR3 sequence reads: CASSQDVAAGVNEQFF. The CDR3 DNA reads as TGTGCCAGCAGCCAAGATGTTGCAGCCGGGGTCAATGAGCAGTTCTTC.

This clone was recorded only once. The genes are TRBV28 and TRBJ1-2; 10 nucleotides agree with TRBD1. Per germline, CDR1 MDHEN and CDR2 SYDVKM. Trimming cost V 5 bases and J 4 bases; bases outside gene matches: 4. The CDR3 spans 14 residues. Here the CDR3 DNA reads TGTGCCAGCAGTATCGGACAGGGGGGCTATGGCTACACCTTC. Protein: CASSIGQGGYGYTF.

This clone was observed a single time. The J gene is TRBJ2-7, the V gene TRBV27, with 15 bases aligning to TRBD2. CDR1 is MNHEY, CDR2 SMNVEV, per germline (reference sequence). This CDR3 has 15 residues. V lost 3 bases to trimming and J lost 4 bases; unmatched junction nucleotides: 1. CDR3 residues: CASSFGLAGGYEQYF. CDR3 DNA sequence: TGTGCCAGCAGTTTCGGACTAGCGGGAGGGTACGAGCAGTACTTC.

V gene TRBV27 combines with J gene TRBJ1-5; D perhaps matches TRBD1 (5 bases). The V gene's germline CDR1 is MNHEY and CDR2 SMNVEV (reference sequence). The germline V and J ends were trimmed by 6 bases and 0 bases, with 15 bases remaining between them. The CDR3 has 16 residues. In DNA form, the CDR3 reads TGTGCCAGCAGGGGGGGAGCGCTTTTTAGCAATCAGCCCCAGCATTTT. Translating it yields CASRGGALFSNQPQHF.

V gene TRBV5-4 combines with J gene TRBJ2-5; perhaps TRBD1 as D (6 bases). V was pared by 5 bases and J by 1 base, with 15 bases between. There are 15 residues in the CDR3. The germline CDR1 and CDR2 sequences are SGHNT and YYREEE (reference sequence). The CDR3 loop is CASSLNRESQETQYF. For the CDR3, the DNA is TGTGCCAGCAGTTTAAACAGGGAGTCCCAAGAGACCCAGTACTTC.